This TCR beta chain comes out of a study of shared clonotypes between healthy human individuals. Cells designated naive CD8 were CD45RO-negative and were positively selected for CCR7, with terminally differentiated effector memory CD45RA+ cells excluded. Study-wide results and caveats: Clonotypes shared by all four donors outscored non-shared clonotypes in generation probability. Estimated richness values were generally larger in naive subsets than in memory subsets. Clonotypes that were shared across a few donors made up 4% to 6% of naive CD4 clonotypes.

CDR1 is SGHTA, CDR2 FQGTGA, per germline. The trim removed 5 bases at V and 5 bases at J, leaving 11 bases unmatched. The CDR3 is made up of 16 amino acids. Assay execution proceeded at the deep level. Repertoires were generated with immunoSEQ multiplex PCR, while TCRdb's copy carries only in-frame clones and drops some. Of roughly 1,800,000 clones detected, about 94% appear once; the ten largest clones hold 1.2%. With respect to this clone: The antigen is undetermined.

The TCR sequence derives from a young man in good health. Sequenced input: naive CD8+ T cells sorted from blood. V gene TRBV7-3 combines with J gene TRBJ2-1; 8 nucleotides agree with TRBD2. This CDR3 is CASSPPGLGSDNEQFF. Written as DNA, the CDR3 is TGTGCCAGCAGCCCCCCGGGACTAGGGTCTGACAATGAGCAGTTCTTC.